The TCR beta chain described here comes from a study of T cell repertoires in cytomegalovirus infection. As for the study in general: CMV epitopes in the study were HLA-C-restricted (recently identified) and HLA-B-restricted (well studied). Matching HLA type and CMV infection were both indicated by public TCR beta signatures.

This clonotype occurred once. As yet, its antigen is unknown. General study results and limits: Cumulative frequency (of public TCR beta family members) identified carriers of CMV plus the relevant HLA. The ex vivo response showed dominance by HLA-C-restricted CMV-specific TCR beta clonotypes.

Trimming removed 6 bases from V and 4 bases from J, with 8 bases in between. There are 12 residues in the CDR3. The germline CDR1 and CDR2 sequences are SNHLY and FYNNEI. TCRdb used MiXCR to reprocess the reads, holding one entry per CDR3 protein. The repertoire includes hundreds of thousands of distinct CDR3 sequences, around 30% of them detected once, and over 11% sits in the top ten. Sequenced material: cultured CD8+ T cells from PBMCs, taken from culture after CMV antigen stimulation. The clonotype was recovered from a human donor in good health (CMV status not recorded). Some clones in this sample may be carry-over from other donors' samples. The chain carries TRBV2 and TRBJ2-3, with D uncertain. The CDR3 is CASRWTADTQYF. The CDR3 DNA is TGTGCCAGCAGGTGGACCGCAGATACGCAGTATTTT.